This T cell receptor beta chain came from a study of CD8 T cells in ankylosing spondylitis (dated by TCRdb to about 2017). At the level of the whole study: The study profiled T cell receptor beta repertoires in healthy donors and ankylosing spondylitis patients to find disease-linked TCR variants. The whole study cohort included under 140 healthy donors and some 27 ankylosing spondylitis patients. Peripheral blood was sampled, and synovial fluid was also collected from ankylosing spondylitis patients.

The investigation overall reported the following: Some TCR beta motif variants had previously been reported in synovial fluid and blood of reactive arthritis patients, which suggested common disease-initiation mechanisms. In peripheral blood, the disease-linked clones were found at relatively low frequencies and had a CD8+ phenotype. The disease-linked clones were reported to be significantly enriched in matched synovial fluid samples from ankylosing spondylitis patients. A TCR beta motif of several highly homologous amino acid variants appeared characteristic of blood from ankylosing spondylitis patients.

CDR1 and CDR2, per the germline V gene, are SQVTM and ANQGSEA. Including cysteine and phenylalanine, the CDR3 has 14 amino acids. Of all the DNA, just the CDR3 is kept, 42 bases in frame from base 1. Clipping removes 3 bases from V and 1 base from J, with 5 as the unmatched junction base count. About this clonotype: There is no known antigen for this receptor. No base quality information exists; no much larger clone differs at one position.

Sequenced on an Illumina HiSeq 2500. Quantitative 5'-RACE with molecular barcodes was the method used to prepare the TCR beta libraries. The study's processing was this. To identify disease-linked TCR variants, a new computational method was used, one built on a probabilistic model of VDJ rearrangement. Using fastp at Q25 and MiXCR, TCRdb reprocessed the public reads and kept productive beta chains. All rows with the same CDR3 protein become a single entry with the most common DNA and genes. Here the V and J calls rest on TCRdb's processing, not on the authors' analysis. This sample holds around 330,000 distinct CDR3 sequences; 11% were observed only once. Of the sample, about 10% is held by the ten largest clones.

This receptor chain uses TRBV29-1 and TRBJ1-1; 7 junctional bases match TRBD1. The sequenced sample consisted of blood, either unsorted or a sorted T cell fraction (not recorded which). This TCR came from a female donor with ankylosing spondylitis or in good health (not recorded which). Here is the DNA: TGCAGCGTTGAGGGACAGCTTAAGAACACTGAAGCTTTCTTT. It translates to CSVEGQLKNTEAFF.